The 16 T cell receptor beta chains below were found in one sample sequenced in a study of cytomegalovirus exposure and HLA in healthy donors. PCR amplification relied on 60 Vbeta primers (plus 13 Jbeta primers). Libraries were prepared by immunoSEQ multiplex PCR; TCRdb keeps only in-frame clonotypes and omits some of them. The data hold 150,000 to 200,000 clones, with around 80% observed a single time. Material: PBMCs. The receptors stem from a man aged 18 to 30 in good health and CMV-seropositive.

This sequence joins TRBV6-5 and TRBJ1-5; 9 nucleotides agree with TRBD1. The V gene end was trimmed by 6 bases and the J gene end by 2 bases; junction bases not matched to a gene: 5. This CDR3 region has 15 residues. Germline V gene data show CDR1 as MNHEY and CDR2 as SVGAGI. The CDR3 here is CASRADRGGNQPQHF. In DNA form, the CDR3 reads TGTGCCAGCAGAGCGGACAGGGGTGGCAATCAGCCCCAGCATTTT.

This clone was picked up one time. V and J are TRBV5-4 and TRBJ2-7, with 8 positions matching TRBD2. V lost 3 bases, J lost 5 bases, and 10 bases stayed unmatched. Germline V CDR1 and CDR2: SGHNT, YYREEE (reference sequence). CDR3 size: 15 residues. The CDR3 loop is CASSSRTSWANEQYF. The CDR3 region has the DNA TGTGCCAGCAGCTCAAGGACTAGCTGGGCTAACGAGCAGTACTTC.

V is TRBV11-3 and J is TRBJ2-1; TRBD2 might be the D (6 bases). The CDR3 covers 15 residues. Trimming took off 0 bases at V and 4 bases at J, with 10 bases between the two ends. The germline V gene encodes CDR1 SGHNT and CDR2 YENEEA. In nucleotides, the CDR3 is TGTGCCAGCAGCTTAGAGCCCGGGAGATACAATGAGCAGTTCTTC. Its protein is CASSLEPGRYNEQFF.

The chain uses TRBV30 and TRBJ1-1; possibly TRBD1 for D (5 bases). CDR3 length: 15 amino acids. CDR1 GTSNPN and CDR2 SVGIG come from the germline V gene (reference sequence). V shed 2 bases and J shed 2 bases, with 15 bases lying between them. The CDR3, as DNA: TGTGCCTGGAGTCGCGACAGTGCCCAAAACACTGAAGCTTTCTTT. Encoded protein: CAWSRDSAQNTEAFF.

This clone was counted only a few times. The genes are TRBV7-9 and TRBJ2-3; TRBD2 agrees at 8 bases. The CDR3 has 14 amino acids. Germline V gene data show CDR1 as SEHNR and CDR2 as FQNEAQ (reference sequence). Trimming cost V 11 bases and J 1 base; bases outside gene matches: 8. CDR3 region: CAAGAGGGTDTQYF. CDR3 DNA: TGTGCCGCGGGCGCGGGAGGAGGCACAGATACGCAGTATTTT.

The CDR3 is CASSEWEEQPQHF. The CDR3 DNA follows: TGTGCCAGCAGTGAATGGGAGGAGCAGCCCCAGCATTTT. The chain couples TRBV2 to TRBJ1-5; D uncertain. This CDR3 contains 13 residues. Germline V gene data show CDR1 as SNHLY and CDR2 as FYNNEI. Trimming left V 2 bases short and J 7 bases short, with 9 bases between.

The chain couples TRBV27 to TRBJ1-2, with D maybe TRBD1 (6 bases). Between the trimmed V and J ends, which lost 7 bases and 8 bases, there was a span of 17 bases. CDR1 is MNHEY and CDR2 is SMNVEV in the germline V gene (reference sequence). The CDR3 runs to 13 residues. CDR3 DNA: TGTGCCAGCAAGGAGGGGGGGCAAACGGGCTACACCTTC. It encodes CASKEGGQTGYTF.

With regard to this clone: Within the sample, other DNA sequences also encode this same CDR3. The chain links TRBV28 to TRBJ1-2; D remains ambiguous. The CDR3 runs to 12 residues. From germline, CDR1 is MDHEN and CDR2 SYDVKM. V was shortened by 10 bases and J by 9 bases, with 18 bases between the two germline ends. CDR3 bases: TGTGCCACCACCACTTCAACACAGCGCTACACCTTC. This translates into CATTTSTQRYTF.

The V and J genes are TRBV7-6 and TRBJ1-5, with 8 positions matching TRBD1. This CDR3 comprises 17 residues. Germline V gives CDR1 SGHVS, CDR2 FNYEAQ. V dropped 6 bases and J dropped 0; count of bases not matched to a gene: 10. CDR3 DNA sequence: TGTGCCAGCAGTCTTGGACAGGGCCCATATAGCAATCAGCCCCAGCATTTT. Residues: CASSLGQGPYSNQPQHF. Full variable domain (outside the CDR3, taken from reference TRBV7-6 and TRBJ1-5): GAGVSQSPRYKVTKRGQDVALRCDPISGHVSLYWYRQALGQGPEFLTYFNYEAQQDKSGLPNDRFSAERPEGSISTLTIQRTEQRDSAMYRCASSLGQGPYSNQPQHFGDGTRLSIL.

The chain carries TRBV7-2 and TRBJ1-2, with a tentative D call TRBD1 (6 bases). Germline lookup yields CDR1 SGHTA and CDR2 FQGNSA. CDR3 size: 13 residues. The V gene lost 5 bases and the J gene lost 2 bases, with 9 bases spanning the gap. CDR3 nucleotides: TGTGCCAGCAGCCCAGACAGGAACTATGGCTACACCTTC. This encodes CASSPDRNYGYTF.

J is TRBJ2-7 and V is TRBV28, with D perhaps TRBD1 (5 bases). This CDR3 contains 14 residues. Trimming stripped 2 bases from V and 3 bases from J, with 11 bases between. The germline V gene encodes CDR1 MDHEN and CDR2 SYDVKM. The CDR3 bases are TGTGCCAGCAGTTTAAGGGCCAGGGTCTACGAGCAGTACTTC. Its protein product is CASSLRARVYEQYF.

This clone appeared once. This sequence joins TRBV28 and TRBJ2-7; 10 nucleotides match TRBD2. Germline CDR1 and CDR2: MDHEN and SYDVKM. The ends lost 5 bases at V and 2 bases at J; junction bases unmatched: 9. The CDR3 runs to 16 residues. The CDR3 DNA reads as TGTGCCAGCAGTGAGCAAGCGGGAGGGCCCCCCTACGAGCAGTACTTC. This translates into CASSEQAGGPPYEQYF. Full variable domain (missing parts from reference TRBV28 and TRBJ2-7): DVKVTQSSRYLVKRTGEKVFLECVQDMDHENMFWYRQDPGLGLRLIYFSYDVKMKEKGDIPEGYSVSREKKERFSLILESASTNQTSMYLCASSEQAGGPPYEQYFGPGTRLTVT.

This CDR3 reads CASSPTSTPGANVLTF. The CDR3 DNA follows: TGTGCCAGCTCACCGACAAGTACCCCCGGGGCCAACGTCCTGACTTTC. This chain uses TRBV18 with TRBJ2-6; no definite D call. Trimming removed 3 bases from V and 4 bases from J, with 13 bases in between. The CDR3 extends over 16 amino acids. Germline-derived CDR1 and CDR2 are KGHSH and LQKENI.

The chain has TRBV7-2 and TRBJ2-7, with D possibly being TRBD1 (5 bases). Germline loops: CDR1 SGHTA, CDR2 FQGNSA. Between the trimmed V and J ends, which lost 5 bases and 1 base, there was a span of 27 bases. There are 19 residues in the CDR3. The chain's CDR3 is CASSPTGRQTLSSSYEQYF. In DNA, the CDR3 is TGTGCCAGCAGCCCGACGGGTAGACAGACCCTAAGTTCGTCCTACGAGCAGTACTTC.

The chain recombines TRBV4-1 with TRBJ2-5; 9 bases fit TRBD2. The junction had 9 bases not matched to a gene; V was cut back by 2 bases and J by 5 bases. This CDR3 is built from 16 residues. The germline CDR1 and CDR2 sequences are MGHRA and YSYEKL. CDR3 DNA: TGCGCCAGCAGCCAAAGCGTGGCGGGAGGGCGGGAGACCCAGTACTTC. It translates to CASSQSVAGGRETQYF.

This clone was detected only once. The chain couples TRBV7-9 to TRBJ2-3; 10 nucleotides match TRBD2. The CDR3 extends over 14 amino acids. CDR1 and CDR2 from the germline V gene are SEHNR and FQNEAQ (reference sequence). Trimming cost V 6 bases and J 3 bases; bases outside gene matches: 3. The CDR3 here is CASSRTSGTDTQYF. The CDR3 DNA is TGTGCCAGCAGTCGGACTAGCGGTACAGATACGCAGTATTTT. The full variable domain, in which reference TRBV7-9 and TRBJ2-3 provide the parts outside the CDR3, is DTGVSQNPRHKITKRGQNVTFRCDPISEHNRLYWYRQTLGQGPEFLTYFQNEAQLEKSRLLSDRFSAERPKGSFSTLEIQRTEQGDSAMYLCASSRTSGTDTQYFGPGTRLTVL.